This record covers a single TCR beta chain. Repertoires were generated with immunoSEQ multiplex PCR, while TCRdb's copy carries only in-frame clones and drops some. The sample yields roughly 180,000 clones, approximately 89% seen once. The source of the sample is a study of T cell responses to AZD1222 COVID-19 vaccine. The CDR3 contains 13 residues. Trimming took 3 bases from V and 9 from J; bases not matched to a gene: 7. The V gene is TRBV12-3 or TRBV12-4, the J gene TRBJ2-7; 8 bases agree with TRBD1. This specimen was peripheral blood, taken 28 days after the second AZD1222 dose. The receptor comes from an adult who received the AZD1222 COVID-19 vaccine. CDR3 amino acids: CASSFRQGSVQYF. In DNA form, the CDR3 reads TGTGCCAGCAGTTTCCGACAGGGGTCGGTGCAGTACTTC.